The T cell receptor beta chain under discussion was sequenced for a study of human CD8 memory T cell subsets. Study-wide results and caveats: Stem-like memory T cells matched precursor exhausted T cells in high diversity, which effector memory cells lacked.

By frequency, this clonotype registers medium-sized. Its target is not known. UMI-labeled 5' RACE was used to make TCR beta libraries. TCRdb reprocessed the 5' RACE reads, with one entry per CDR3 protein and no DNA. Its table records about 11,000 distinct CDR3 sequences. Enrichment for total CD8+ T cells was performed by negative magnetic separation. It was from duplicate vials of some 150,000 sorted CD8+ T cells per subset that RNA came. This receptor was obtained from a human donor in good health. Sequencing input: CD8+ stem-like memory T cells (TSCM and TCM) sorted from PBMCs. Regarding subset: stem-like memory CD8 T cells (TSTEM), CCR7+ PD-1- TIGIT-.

CDR3 amino acids: CSGVDSYEQYF. This chain uses TRBV29-1 with TRBJ2-7. CDR1 and CDR2 (germline): SQVTM, ANQGSEA. The length of the CDR3 is 11 residues.